The text below deals with one T cell receptor beta chain. Its antigen is currently unknown. These data come from a study of blood T cells in healthy people across ages. Study-wide points: Long-lived donors carried more naive CD4+ cells and greater diversity than aged donors. It was held that the diversity estimates obtained from one million T cells were underestimates.

The CDR3 is made up of 14 amino acids. The V end lost 2 bases, the J end lost 5 bases, and 13 bases lay between the germline ends. CDR1 is SGHTA and CDR2 is FQGNSA in the germline V gene. A second PCR of roughly 7 to 11 cycles used a sample-barcoded 5' primer and a J-beta primer mix. TCRdb reprocessed the 5' RACE reads with MiXCR, giving one entry per CDR3 protein. The sample records about 930,000 distinct CDR3 sequences, almost 30% being singletons. The same sample was also used in a study of T cells of mothers and their children.

This clonotype was sampled from a woman aged 40 to 50 in good health. The genes are TRBV7-2 and TRBJ2-7; D remains unclear. The material sequenced was blood. The CDR3 coding sequence is TGTGCCAGCAGCTTACTAGTGCGAACTGACGAGCAGTACTTC. It is translated as CASSLLVRTDEQYF.